The present entry profiles one T cell receptor (beta chain) with its context. Its antigen is unknown. Researchers partitioned CD4+ cells into CD45RA+ naive and CD45RA-negative memory subsets. This record comes from a study of shared clonotypes between healthy human individuals. Whole-study context: Per-donor plates numbered three CD4 naive, three CD4 memory, two CD8 naive and one CD8 memory. The study's findings and limits: What limited the represented genetic and exposure-history diversity was the small number of donors.

The V end was cut by 0 bases, the J end by 10 bases, with 20 bases between. The CDR3 has 16 residues. Germline CDR1 and CDR2: SGHRS and YFSETQ. Repertoires were generated with immunoSEQ multiplex PCR, while TCRdb's copy carries only in-frame clones and drops some. The sample has approximately 2.1 million clones, more than 80% seen once. This rearrangement joins TRBV5-1 to TRBJ2-1; no definite D call. The sequence was obtained from a man aged 18 to 35 in good health. Some clones in this sample may be carry-over from other donors' samples. Sequencing was done on a sample of naive CD4+ T cells from PBMCs. Subset reported: CD45RA+ positively selected. In DNA, the CDR3 is TGCGCCAGCAGCTTGGGCACCCCCTTCGGTAGGTACGAGCAGTTCTTC. Its protein product is CASSLGTPFGRYEQFF.